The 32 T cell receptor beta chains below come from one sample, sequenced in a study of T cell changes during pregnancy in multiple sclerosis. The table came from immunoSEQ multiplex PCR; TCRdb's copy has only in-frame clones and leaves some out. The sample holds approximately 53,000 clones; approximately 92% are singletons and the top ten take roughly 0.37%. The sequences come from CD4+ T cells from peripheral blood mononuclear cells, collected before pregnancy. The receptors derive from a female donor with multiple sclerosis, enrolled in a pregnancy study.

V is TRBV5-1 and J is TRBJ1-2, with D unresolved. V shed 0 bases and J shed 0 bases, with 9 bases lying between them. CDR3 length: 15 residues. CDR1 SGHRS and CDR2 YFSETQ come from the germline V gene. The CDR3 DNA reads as TGCGCCAGCAGCTTGGATGGAGTACCTAACTATGGCTACACCTTC. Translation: CASSLDGVPNYGYTF.

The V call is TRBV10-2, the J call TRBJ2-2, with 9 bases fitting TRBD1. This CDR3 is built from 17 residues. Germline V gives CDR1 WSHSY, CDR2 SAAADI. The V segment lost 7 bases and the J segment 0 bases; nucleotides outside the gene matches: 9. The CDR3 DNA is TGCGCCAGCATTTCGGGACAGGGTGAACCGAACACCGGGGAGCTGTTTTTT. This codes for CASISGQGEPNTGELFF.

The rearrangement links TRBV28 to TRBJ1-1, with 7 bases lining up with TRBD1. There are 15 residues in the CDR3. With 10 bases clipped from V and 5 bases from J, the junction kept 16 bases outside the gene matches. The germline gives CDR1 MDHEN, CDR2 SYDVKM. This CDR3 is CAISLLQTGRTEAFF. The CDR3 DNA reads TGTGCCATTTCGCTACTACAGACAGGGCGGACTGAAGCTTTCTTT.

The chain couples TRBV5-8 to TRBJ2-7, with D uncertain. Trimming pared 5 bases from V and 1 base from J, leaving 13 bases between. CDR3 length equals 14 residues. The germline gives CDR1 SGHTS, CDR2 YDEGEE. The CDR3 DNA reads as TGTGCCAGCAGGACGAGACGCGGATCCTACGAGCAGTACTTC. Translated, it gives CASRTRRGSYEQYF.

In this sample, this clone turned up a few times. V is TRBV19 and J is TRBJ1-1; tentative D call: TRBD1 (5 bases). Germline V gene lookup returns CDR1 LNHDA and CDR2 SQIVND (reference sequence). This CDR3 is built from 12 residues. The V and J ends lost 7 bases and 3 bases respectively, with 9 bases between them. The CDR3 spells CASTTGYTEAFF. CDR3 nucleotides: TGTGCCAGTACTACAGGATACACTGAAGCTTTCTTT.

As DNA, the CDR3 is TGTGCCGGTGGGGGACAGGGGTTAAGGGAGCAGTACTTC. Translating gives CAGGGQGLREQYF. V is TRBV6-1 and J is TRBJ2-7; 10 nucleotides agree with TRBD1. CDR3 length: 13 amino acids. J was trimmed by 7 bases and V by 11 bases; bases with no gene match: 11. The germline V gene has CDR1 MNHNS and CDR2 SASEGT.

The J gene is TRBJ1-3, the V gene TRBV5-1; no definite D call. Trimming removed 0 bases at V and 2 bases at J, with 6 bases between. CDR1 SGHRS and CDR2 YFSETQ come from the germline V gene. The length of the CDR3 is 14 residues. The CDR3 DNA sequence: TGCGCCAGCAGCTTGGGATCGGCTGGAAACACCATATATTTT. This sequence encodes CASSLGSAGNTIYF.

The CDR3 region has the DNA TGTGCCAGTAGTCCAGGACAGAAAACATCCTACGAGCAGTACTTC. Amino acids: CASSPGQKTSYEQYF. The genes are TRBV19 and TRBJ2-7; maybe TRBD1 (6 bases). The CDR3 consists of 15 residues. Looked up from germline, CDR1 is LNHDA and CDR2 is SQIVND (reference sequence). V dropped 5 bases and J dropped 1 base, with 15 bases sitting between them.

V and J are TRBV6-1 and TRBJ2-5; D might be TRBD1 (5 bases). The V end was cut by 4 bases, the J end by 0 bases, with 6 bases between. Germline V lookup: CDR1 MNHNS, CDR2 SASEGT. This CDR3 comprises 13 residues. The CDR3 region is CASSGQYQETQYF. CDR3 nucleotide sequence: TGTGCCAGCAGTGGACAGTACCAAGAGACCCAGTACTTC.

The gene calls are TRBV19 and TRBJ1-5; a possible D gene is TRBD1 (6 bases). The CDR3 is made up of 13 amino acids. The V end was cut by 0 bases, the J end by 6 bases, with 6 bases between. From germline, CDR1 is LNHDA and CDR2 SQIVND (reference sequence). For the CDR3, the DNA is TGTGCCAGTAGTATAGAAGGGGGTCAGCCCCAGCATTTT. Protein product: CASSIEGGQPQHF.

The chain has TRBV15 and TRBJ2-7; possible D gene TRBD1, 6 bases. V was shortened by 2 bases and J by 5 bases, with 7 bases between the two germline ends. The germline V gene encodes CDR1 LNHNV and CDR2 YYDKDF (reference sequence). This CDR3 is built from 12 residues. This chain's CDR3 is CATSRTGNEQYF. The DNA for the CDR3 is TGTGCCACCAGCAGAACAGGGAACGAGCAGTACTTC.

The CDR3 coding sequence is TGTGCCAGCAGTCCTAGCGGCTCCTACGAGCAGTACTTC. This codes for CASSPSGSYEQYF. This chain joins TRBV2 and TRBJ2-7, with 7 bases lining up with TRBD2. With V trimmed by 5 bases and J by 0 bases, 1 base remained unmatched. Germline lookup yields CDR1 SNHLY and CDR2 FYNNEI. The CDR3 totals 13 residues. Looking up the rest from reference TRBV2 and TRBJ2-7 gives the full variable domain: EPEVTQTPSHQVTQMGQEVILRCVPISNHLYFYWYRQILGQKVEFLVSFYNNEISEKSEIFDDQFSVERPDGSNFTLKIRSTKLEDSAMYFCASSPSGSYEQYFGPGTRLTVT.

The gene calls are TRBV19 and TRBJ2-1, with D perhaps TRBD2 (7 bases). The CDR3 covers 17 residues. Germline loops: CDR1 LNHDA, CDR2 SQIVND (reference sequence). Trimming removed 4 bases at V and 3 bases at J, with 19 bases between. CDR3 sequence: CASSTSGGGSIYNEQFF. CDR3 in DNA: TGTGCCAGTAGTACCTCTGGGGGCGGGAGTATCTACAATGAGCAGTTCTTC.

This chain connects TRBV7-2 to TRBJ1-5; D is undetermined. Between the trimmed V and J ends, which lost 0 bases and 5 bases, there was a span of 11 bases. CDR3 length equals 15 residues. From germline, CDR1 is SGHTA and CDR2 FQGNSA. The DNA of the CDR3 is TGTGCCAGCAGCTTAGCGCTAGGAGGTCATCAGCCCCAGCATTTT. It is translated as CASSLALGGHQPQHF.

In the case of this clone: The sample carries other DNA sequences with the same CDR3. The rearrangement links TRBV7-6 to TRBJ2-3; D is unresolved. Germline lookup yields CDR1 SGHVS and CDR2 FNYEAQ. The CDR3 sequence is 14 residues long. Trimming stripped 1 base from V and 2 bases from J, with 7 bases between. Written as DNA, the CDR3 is TGTGCCAGCAGCTTAGGGGCAAACACAGATACGCAGTATTTT. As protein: CASSLGANTDTQYF.

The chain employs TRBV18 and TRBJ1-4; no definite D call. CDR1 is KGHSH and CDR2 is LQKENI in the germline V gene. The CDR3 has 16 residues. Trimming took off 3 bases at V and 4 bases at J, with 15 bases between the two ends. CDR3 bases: TGTGCCAGCTCACCCCAAACAGTAACTCATAATGAAAAACTGTTTTTT. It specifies CASSPQTVTHNEKLFF.

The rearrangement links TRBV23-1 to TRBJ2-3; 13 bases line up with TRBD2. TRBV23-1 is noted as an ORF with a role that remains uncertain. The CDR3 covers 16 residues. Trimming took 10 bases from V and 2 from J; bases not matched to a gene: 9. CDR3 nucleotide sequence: TGCGCCACCCGAGGAGGACTAGCGGGGGTCACAGATACGCAGTATTTT. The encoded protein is CATRGGLAGVTDTQYF.

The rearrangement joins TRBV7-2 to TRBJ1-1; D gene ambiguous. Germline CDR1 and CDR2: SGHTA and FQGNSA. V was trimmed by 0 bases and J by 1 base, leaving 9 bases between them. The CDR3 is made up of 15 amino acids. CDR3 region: CASSLAAGRNTEAFF. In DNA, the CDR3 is TGTGCCAGCAGCTTAGCCGCGGGAAGGAACACTGAAGCTTTCTTT.

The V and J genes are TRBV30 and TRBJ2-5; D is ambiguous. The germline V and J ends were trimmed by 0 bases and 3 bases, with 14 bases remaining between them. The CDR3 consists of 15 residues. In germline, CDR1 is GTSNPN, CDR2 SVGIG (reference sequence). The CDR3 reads CAWSVFPADKETQYF. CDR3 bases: TGTGCCTGGAGTGTATTCCCCGCGGATAAAGAGACCCAGTACTTC.

The DNA of the CDR3 is TGCGCCACGCCTCTTGGCAACACCGGGGAGCTGTTTTTT. This codes for CATPLGNTGELFF. The gene calls are TRBV5-1 and TRBJ2-2, with unresolved D. The V gene's germline CDR1 is SGHRS and CDR2 YFSETQ. Trimming pared 9 bases from V and 2 bases from J, leaving 11 bases between. This CDR3 region has 13 residues.

In DNA, the CDR3 is TGTGCCAGCAGAGTAGCGGGAGTCTACAATGAGCAGTTCTTC. This gives the protein CASRVAGVYNEQFF. J is TRBJ2-1 and V is TRBV27; 9 bases agree with TRBD2. CDR1 and CDR2 (germline): MNHEY, SMNVEV (reference sequence). The length of the CDR3 is 14 residues. After removal of 6 bases from V and 3 bases from J, the junction contained 3 bases not matched to a gene.

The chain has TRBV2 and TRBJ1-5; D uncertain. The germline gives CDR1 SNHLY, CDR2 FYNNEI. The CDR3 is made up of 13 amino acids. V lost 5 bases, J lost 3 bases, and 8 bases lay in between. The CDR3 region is CASSQGPNQPQHF. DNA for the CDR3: TGTGCCAGCAGTCAAGGGCCCAATCAGCCCCAGCATTTT.

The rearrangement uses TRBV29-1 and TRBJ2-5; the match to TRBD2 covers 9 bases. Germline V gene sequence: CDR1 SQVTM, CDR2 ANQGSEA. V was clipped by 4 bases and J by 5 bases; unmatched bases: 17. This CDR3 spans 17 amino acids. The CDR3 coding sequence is TGCAGCGTTGTAGTATGGGGGCCGGGACTAGCCGCGGAGACCCAGTACTTC. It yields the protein CSVVVWGPGLAAETQYF.

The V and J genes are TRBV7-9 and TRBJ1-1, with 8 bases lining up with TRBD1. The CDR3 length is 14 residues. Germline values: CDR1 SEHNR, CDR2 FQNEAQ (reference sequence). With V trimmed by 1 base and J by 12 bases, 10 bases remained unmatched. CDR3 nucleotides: TGTGCCAGCAGCTTAGAAGGCTTGAGGGACAGGCCTTTCTTT. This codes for CASSLEGLRDRPFF.

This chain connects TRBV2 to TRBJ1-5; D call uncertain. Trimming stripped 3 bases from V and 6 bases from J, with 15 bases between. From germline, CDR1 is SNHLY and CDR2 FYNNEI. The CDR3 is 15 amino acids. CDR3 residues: CASSERASRAQPQHF. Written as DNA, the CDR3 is TGTGCCAGCAGTGAGCGGGCTAGCCGGGCTCAGCCCCAGCATTTT.

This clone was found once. The CDR3 DNA follows: TGTGCCAGCAGCTCGCCCGGGACAGGCCTCACAGATACGCAGTATTTT. Protein product: CASSSPGTGLTDTQYF. The chain is built from TRBV11-2 and TRBJ2-3, with 8 bases that match TRBD1. The germline V gene has CDR1 SGHAT and CDR2 FQNNGV. Unmatched junction bases numbered 8, after V lost 4 bases and J lost 2 bases. The CDR3 is 16 amino acids. Complete variable domain (other parts from reference TRBV11-2 and TRBJ2-3): EAGVAQSPRYKIIEKRQSVAFWCNPISGHATLYWYQQILGQGPKLLIQFQNNGVVDDSQLPKDRFSAERLKGVDSTLKIQPAKLEDSAVYLCASSSPGTGLTDTQYFGPGTRLTVL.

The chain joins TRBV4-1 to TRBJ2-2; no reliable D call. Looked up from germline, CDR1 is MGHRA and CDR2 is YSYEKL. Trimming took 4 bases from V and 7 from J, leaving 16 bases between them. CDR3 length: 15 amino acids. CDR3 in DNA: TGCGCCAGCAGCCGCCGTATTCTAGGCGACGGGGAGCTGTTTTTT. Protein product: CASSRRILGDGELFF.

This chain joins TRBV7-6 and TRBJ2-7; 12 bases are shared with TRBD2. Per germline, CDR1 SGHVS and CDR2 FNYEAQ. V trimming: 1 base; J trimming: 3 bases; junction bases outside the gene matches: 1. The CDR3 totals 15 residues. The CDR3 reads CASSLGTSGDYEQYF. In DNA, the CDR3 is TGTGCCAGCAGCTTAGGGACTAGCGGGGACTACGAGCAGTACTTC.

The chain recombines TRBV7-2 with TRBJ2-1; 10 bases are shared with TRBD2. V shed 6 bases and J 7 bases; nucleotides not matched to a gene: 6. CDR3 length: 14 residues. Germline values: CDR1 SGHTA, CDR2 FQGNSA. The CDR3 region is CASRQAGGLNEQFF. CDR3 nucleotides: TGTGCCAGCAGGCAAGCGGGAGGGTTAAATGAGCAGTTCTTC.

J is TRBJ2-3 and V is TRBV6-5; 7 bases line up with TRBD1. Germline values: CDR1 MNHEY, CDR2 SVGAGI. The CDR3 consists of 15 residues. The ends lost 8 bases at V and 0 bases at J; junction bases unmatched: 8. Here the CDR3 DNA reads TGTGCCAGCGGGGGTCTGGGACAGAGCACAGATACGCAGTATTTT. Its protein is CASGGLGQSTDTQYF.

The CDR3 reads CASRWGQGEGYTF. The CDR3 DNA reads TGTGCCAGTAGGTGGGGACAGGGGGAAGGCTACACCTTC. This sequence joins TRBV19 and TRBJ1-2, with 11 positions matching TRBD1. The CDR3 is made up of 13 amino acids. V shed 6 bases and J 8 bases; nucleotides not matched to a gene: 5. Germline CDR1 LNHDA, CDR2 SQIVND (reference sequence).

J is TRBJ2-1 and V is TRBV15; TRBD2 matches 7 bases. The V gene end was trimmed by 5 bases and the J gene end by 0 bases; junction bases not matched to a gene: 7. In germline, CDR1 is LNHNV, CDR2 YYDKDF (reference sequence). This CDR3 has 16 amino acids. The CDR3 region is CATSLERGSSYNEQFF. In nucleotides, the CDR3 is TGTGCCACCAGCCTTGAGCGGGGAAGCTCCTACAATGAGCAGTTCTTC.